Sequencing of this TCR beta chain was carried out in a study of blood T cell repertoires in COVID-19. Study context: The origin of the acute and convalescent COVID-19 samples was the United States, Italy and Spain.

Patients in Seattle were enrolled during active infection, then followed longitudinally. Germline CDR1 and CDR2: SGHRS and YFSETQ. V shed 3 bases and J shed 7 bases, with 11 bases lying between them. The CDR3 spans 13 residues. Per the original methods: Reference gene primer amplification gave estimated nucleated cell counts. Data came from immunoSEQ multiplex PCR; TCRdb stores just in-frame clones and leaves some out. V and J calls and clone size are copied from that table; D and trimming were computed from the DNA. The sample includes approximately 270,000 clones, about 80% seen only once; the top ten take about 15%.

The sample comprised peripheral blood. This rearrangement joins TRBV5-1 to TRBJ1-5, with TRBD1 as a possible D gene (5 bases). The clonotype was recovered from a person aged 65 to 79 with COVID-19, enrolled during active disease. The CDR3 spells CASSSGPGQPQHF. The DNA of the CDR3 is TGCGCCAGCAGCTCAGGGCCAGGCCAGCCCCAGCATTTT.